A single sample gave rise to the 5 T cell receptor beta chains below, sequenced in a study of blood T cells in healthy people across ages. The authors ran a second PCR of roughly 6 to 11 cycles using a sample-barcoded 5' primer and a J-beta primer mix. In TCRdb, the 5' RACE reads were re-called with MiXCR into one record per CDR3 protein. The sample consists of around 800,000 distinct CDR3 sequences, approximately 67% of them appearing once. The sequenced material came from blood. The source of these receptors is a man in his thirties or forties in good health.

This clonotype was counted a few times. The chain carries TRBV28 and TRBJ2-7; D may match TRBD1 or TRBD2 (7 bases each). The V gene lost 6 bases and the J gene lost 6 bases, with 21 bases spanning the gap. The CDR3 runs to 15 residues. Looked up from germline, CDR1 is MDHEN and CDR2 is SYDVKM. CDR3 DNA sequence: TGTGCCAGCAGGGAATCAGGGGGGGCTTCCGTCGAGCAGTACTTC. It translates to CASRESGGASVEQYF.

This clonotype was picked up a small number of times. This chain uses TRBV7-9 with TRBJ1-1; the match to TRBD1 covers 12 bases. The length of the CDR3 is 21 residues. The germline CDR1 and CDR2 sequences are SEHNR and FQNEAQ (reference sequence). Losses at the gene ends were 4 bases for V and 0 bases for J; bases not matched to a gene: 18. The CDR3 bases are TGTGCCAGCAGCTCCCGGGACAGGGGGCGCGAAAGACGACCGTTGAACACTGAAGCTTTCTTT. Its protein is CASSSRDRGRERRPLNTEAFF.

The chain employs TRBV6-2 or TRBV6-3 and TRBJ2-4, with D possibly matching TRBD1 (5 bases). The J call may be in error: the DNA end matches TRBJ2-5 better. From germline, CDR1 is MNHEY and CDR2 SVGEGT. The CDR3 extends over 15 amino acids. The DNA for the CDR3 is TGTGCCAGCAGTACACGACGACAGATCCAAGAGACCCAGTACTTC. Protein sequence: CASSTRRQIQETQYF.

The rearrangement joins TRBV30 to TRBJ2-5, with a possible D match to TRBD1 (6 bases). CDR1 is GTSNPN and CDR2 is SVGIG in the germline V gene (reference sequence). Between the trimmed V and J ends, which lost 5 bases and 13 bases, there was a span of 17 bases. The CDR3 runs to 11 residues. The CDR3 sequence: CAWEKTQGLYF. In nucleotides, the CDR3 is TGTGCCTGGGAAAAAACACAGGGCCTGTACTTC.

The chain couples TRBV10-3 to TRBJ2-7; TRBD2 is a possible D gene (7 bases). Germline V gene data show CDR1 as ENHRY and CDR2 as SYGVKD. V was shortened by 6 bases and J by 0 bases, with 15 bases between the two germline ends. This CDR3 has 15 residues. As DNA, the CDR3 is TGTGCCATCAGCCCTCAGGGAGGGGGCTCCTACGAGCAGTACTTC. Translating gives CAISPQGGGSYEQYF.